This passage covers 10 T cell receptor beta chains from one sample sequenced in a study of spatial heterogeneity in lung cancer. Using its own MiXCR run on the 5' RACE reads, TCRdb lists one record per CDR3 protein. The data hold some 6,500 distinct CDR3 sequences, with 9.1% observed a single time. Time point reported: sample taken at primary tumor resection. Their antigens remain unidentified. Study-wide results and limits: Expanded intratumoral alpha and beta TCR counts tracked tumor mutation counts.

Material: lung tumor tissue, obtained at surgery. These receptors were obtained from a female donor with early-stage non-small cell lung cancer.

Judged by abundance, this clonotype is large (0.1 to 1%). This chain links TRBV12-3 or TRBV12-4 with TRBJ2-5, with D possibly matching TRBD2 (6 bases). This CDR3 has 16 residues. The V and J ends lost 5 bases and 5 bases respectively, with 21 bases between them. CDR3 bases: TGTGCCAGCAGTCCATTTGGACTACCGGATTCCGAGACCCAGTACTTC. This gives the protein CASSPFGLPDSETQYF.

V and J are TRBV11-2 and TRBJ2-1, with D tentatively TRBD1 (6 bases). The germline gives CDR1 SGHAT, CDR2 FQNNGV. V was trimmed by 5 bases and J by 5 bases, leaving 16 bases between them. The CDR3 loop spans 15 amino acids. CDR3 in DNA: TGTGCCAGCAGCCCCGGGACACCCCTAGACAATGAGCAGTTCTTC. Translation gives CASSPGTPLDNEQFF.

By share, this clonotype ranks as medium-sized. The rearrangement uses TRBV10-3 and TRBJ2-2, with TRBD1 matching over 7 bases. Per the germline V gene, CDR1 is ENHRY and CDR2 is SYGVKD. The CDR3 loop spans 16 amino acids. After removal of 0 bases from V and 2 bases from J, the junction contained 3 bases not matched to a gene. CDR3 in amino acids: CAISESSGGNTGELFF. The CDR3 DNA is TGTGCCATCAGTGAGTCGTCAGGGGGTAACACCGGGGAGCTGTTTTTT.

This CDR3 reads CASSDRGYNEQFF. In nucleotides, the CDR3 is TGTGCCAGCTCTGACAGGGGCTACAATGAGCAGTTCTTC. The chain couples TRBV11-2 to TRBJ2-1, with 8 nucleotides matching TRBD1. Germline-derived CDR1 and CDR2 are SGHAT and FQNNGV. J was trimmed by 3 bases and V by 8 bases; bases with no gene match: 3. The CDR3 contains 13 residues.

Judged by abundance, this clonotype is medium-sized. This rearrangement joins TRBV6-5 to TRBJ1-5; 10 nucleotides match TRBD1. CDR3 size: 15 residues. Germline CDR1 is MNHEY and CDR2 is SVGAGI. The J segment lost 4 bases and the V segment lost 6 bases, leaving 6 bases of the junction unmatched. DNA for the CDR3: TGTGCCAGCAGGCTTGGGACAGGGGCAAATCAGCCCCAGCATTTT. It translates to CASRLGTGANQPQHF.

The rearrangement uses TRBV20-1 and TRBJ2-7; the D is unclear. Germline assignment: CDR1 DFQATT and CDR2 SNEGSKA (reference sequence). With 7 bases removed from V and 3 bases from J, the gap between germline ends came to 13 bases. CDR3 length: 12 residues. The CDR3 region is CSVADLGYEQYF. CDR3 in DNA: TGCAGTGTCGCAGACTTGGGCTACGAGCAGTACTTC.

Comment on this clonotype: A junction end diverges from the germline sequence, so it may reflect a read error. This rearrangement joins TRBV12-3 or TRBV12-4 to TRBJ1-5; the match to TRBD1 covers 9 bases. The CDR3 loop spans 16 amino acids. The CDR3 reads CVSSTHWDREKQPQHF. As DNA, the CDR3 is TGTGTCAGCAGTACTCATTGGGACAGGGAAAAACAGCCCCAGCATTTT.

This clonotype was counted a few times. A much larger clone is a single base away; this may be a read error. The rearrangement joins TRBV6-5 to TRBJ1-1, with D possibly TRBD1 on 5 matching bases. The germline V gene has CDR1 MNHEY and CDR2 SVGAGI. The CDR3 covers 13 residues. The CDR3 loop is CVSPFTGNTEAFF. The CDR3 DNA reads as TGTGTCAGCCCATTTACAGGGAACACTGAAGCTTTCTTT.

This chain links TRBV20-1 with TRBJ1-4; 7 bases agree with TRBD1. Per the germline V gene, CDR1 is DFQATT and CDR2 is SNEGSKA (reference sequence). The CDR3 totals 14 residues. Written as DNA, the CDR3 is TGCACCCCTTGGAGGGGGCGAGCTAATGAAAAACTGTTTTTT. Protein sequence: CTPWRGRANEKLFF.

By sample fraction, this clonotype is medium-sized. The V call is TRBV5-4, the J call TRBJ1-1; a weak D match, TRBD1 (6 bases). The CDR3 consists of 13 residues. Trimming removed 3 bases at V and 3 bases at J, with 9 bases between. Per the germline V gene, CDR1 is SGHNT and CDR2 is YYREEE (reference sequence). Written as DNA, the CDR3 is TGTGCCAGCAGCTCAGGGGTCCACACTGAAGCTTTCTTT. Protein sequence: CASSSGVHTEAFF.